What follows are 2 T cell receptor beta chains derived from one specimen sequenced in a study of shared clonotypes between healthy human individuals. Some clones are missing from TCRdb's copy, which holds only in-frame ones; the method was immunoSEQ multiplex PCR. The table includes 2.5 million or so clones, just over 90% detected once. Sample: naive CD4+ T cells sorted from blood. Specified subset: CD45RA+ positively selected. These receptors were taken from a man younger than 30 in good health.

The rearrangement uses TRBV28 and TRBJ2-3; D call uncertain. V gave up 8 bases and J gave up 7 bases, with 10 bases separating them. Germline V gene data show CDR1 as MDHEN and CDR2 as SYDVKM. The length of the CDR3 is 11 residues. The CDR3, as DNA: TGTGCCAGCGCCCCGAGTAATACGCAGTATTTT. Residues: CASAPSNTQYF. Supplemented by reference TRBV28 and TRBJ2-3, the full variable domain reads DVKVTQSSRYLVKRTGEKVFLECVQDMDHENMFWYRQDPGLGLRLIYFSYDVKMKEKGDIPEGYSVSREKKERFSLILESASTNQTSMYLCASAPSNTQYFGPGTRLTVL.

CDR3 sequence (DNA): TGCGCCAGCAGGCCCGGTGCTAACACCGGGGAGCTGTTTTTT. Protein sequence: CASRPGANTGELFF. V and J are TRBV5-1 and TRBJ2-2; D ambiguous. Germline V gene data show CDR1 as SGHRS and CDR2 as YFSETQ. V was clipped by 5 bases and J by 2 bases, with 10 bases between them. The CDR3 spans 14 residues.